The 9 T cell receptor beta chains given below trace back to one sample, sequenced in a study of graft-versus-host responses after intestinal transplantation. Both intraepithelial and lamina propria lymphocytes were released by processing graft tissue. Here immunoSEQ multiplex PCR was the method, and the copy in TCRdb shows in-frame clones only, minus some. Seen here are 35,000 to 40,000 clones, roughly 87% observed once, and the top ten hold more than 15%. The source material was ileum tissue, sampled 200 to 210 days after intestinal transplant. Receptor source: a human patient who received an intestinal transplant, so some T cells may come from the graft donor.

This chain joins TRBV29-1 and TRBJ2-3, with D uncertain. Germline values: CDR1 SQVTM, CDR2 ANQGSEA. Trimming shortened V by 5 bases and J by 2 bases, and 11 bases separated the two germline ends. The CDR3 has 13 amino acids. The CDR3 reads CSVIPSATDTQYF. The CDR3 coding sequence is TGCAGCGTTATCCCCAGCGCCACAGATACGCAGTATTTT.

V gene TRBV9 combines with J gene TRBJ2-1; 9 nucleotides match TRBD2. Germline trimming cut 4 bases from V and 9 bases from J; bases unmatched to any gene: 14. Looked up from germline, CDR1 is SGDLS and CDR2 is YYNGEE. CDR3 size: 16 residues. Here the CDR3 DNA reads TGTGCCAGCAGCCTCAACCGGGGTAGCGGGAGTTTTGAGCAGTTCTTC. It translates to CASSLNRGSGSFEQFF.

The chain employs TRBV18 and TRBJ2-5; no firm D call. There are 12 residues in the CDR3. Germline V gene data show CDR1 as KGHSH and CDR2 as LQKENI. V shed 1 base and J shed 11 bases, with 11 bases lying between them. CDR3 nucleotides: TGTGCCAGCTCACCACTATTAGGTGAGCAGTACTTC. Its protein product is CASSPLLGEQYF.

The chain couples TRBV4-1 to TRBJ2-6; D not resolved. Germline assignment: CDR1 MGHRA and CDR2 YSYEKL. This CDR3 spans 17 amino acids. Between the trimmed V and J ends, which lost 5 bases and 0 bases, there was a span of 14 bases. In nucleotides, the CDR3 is TGCGCCAGCAGCGAAGCGCCCACGAGCTCTGGGGCCAACGTCCTGACTTTC. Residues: CASSEAPTSSGANVLTF.

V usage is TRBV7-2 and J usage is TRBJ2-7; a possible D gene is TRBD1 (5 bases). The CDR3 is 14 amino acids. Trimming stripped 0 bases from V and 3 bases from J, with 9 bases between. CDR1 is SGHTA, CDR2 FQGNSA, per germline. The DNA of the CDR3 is TGTGCCAGCAGCTTAGCCAGGGTTGGCTACGAGCAGTACTTC. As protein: CASSLARVGYEQYF.

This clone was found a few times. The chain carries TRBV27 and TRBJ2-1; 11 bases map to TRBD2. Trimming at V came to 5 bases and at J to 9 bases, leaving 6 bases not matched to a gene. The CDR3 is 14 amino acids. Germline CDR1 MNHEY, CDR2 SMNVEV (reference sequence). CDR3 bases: TGTGCCAGCAGTCTTAGCGGGAGGGCGGGTGAGCAGTTCTTC. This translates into CASSLSGRAGEQFF.

The CDR3, as DNA: TGTGCCAGTAGTATGCAAGTCAGGGGGCAGGATCAGCCCCAGCATTTT. Protein product: CASSMQVRGQDQPQHF. The chain employs TRBV19 and TRBJ1-5, with TRBD1 matching over 8 bases. With 3 bases clipped from V and 5 bases from J, the junction kept 9 bases outside the gene matches. The CDR3 spans 16 residues. Per germline, CDR1 LNHDA and CDR2 SQIVND (reference sequence).

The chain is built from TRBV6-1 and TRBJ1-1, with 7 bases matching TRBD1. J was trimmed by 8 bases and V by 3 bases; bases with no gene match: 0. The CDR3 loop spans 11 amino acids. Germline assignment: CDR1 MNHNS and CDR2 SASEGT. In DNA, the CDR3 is TGTGCCAGCAGTGAGACAGGGGAAGCTTTCTTT. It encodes CASSETGEAFF.

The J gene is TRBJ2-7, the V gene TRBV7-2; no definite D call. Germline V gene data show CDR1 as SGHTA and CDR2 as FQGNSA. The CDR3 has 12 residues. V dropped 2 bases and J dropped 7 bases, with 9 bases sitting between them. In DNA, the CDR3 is TGTGCCAGCAGCTTAAGCCGCAGGGAGCAGTACTTC. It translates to CASSLSRREQYF.